This T cell receptor (beta chain) was sequenced in a study of blood T cell repertoires in COVID-19. Study information: T cells, B-cell-depleted T cells, or PBMCs supplied cDNA or gDNA.

TCRdb's table, derived via immunoSEQ multiplex PCR, lists solely in-frame clones and lacks some. This sample has 160,000 or so clones, with 70% to 90% found just once. This clone appeared once. The CDR3 is 12 residues long. CDR1 and CDR2 from the germline V gene are SGHRS and YFSETQ. J was trimmed by 9 bases and V by 2 bases; bases with no gene match: 5. J is TRBJ2-7 and V is TRBV5-1; TRBD1 aligns across 7 bases. Sequencing was done on a sample of peripheral blood. The source of this sequence is a man in his forties with acute or convalescent COVID-19. The CDR3 DNA is TGCGCCAGCAGCTTCCAGGGGGTTAGGCAGTACTTC. It encodes CASSFQGVRQYF.